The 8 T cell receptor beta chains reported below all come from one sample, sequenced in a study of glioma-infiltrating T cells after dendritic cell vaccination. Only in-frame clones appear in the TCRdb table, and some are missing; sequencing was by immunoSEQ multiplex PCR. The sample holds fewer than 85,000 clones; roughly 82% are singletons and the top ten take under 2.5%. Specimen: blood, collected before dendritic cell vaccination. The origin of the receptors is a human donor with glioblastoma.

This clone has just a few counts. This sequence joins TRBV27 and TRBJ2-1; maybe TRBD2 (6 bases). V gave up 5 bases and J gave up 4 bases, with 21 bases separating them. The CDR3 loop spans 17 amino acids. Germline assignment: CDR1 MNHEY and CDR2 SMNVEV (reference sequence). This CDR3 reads CASSPPWGWGDYNEQFF. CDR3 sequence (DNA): TGTGCCAGCAGTCCACCTTGGGGATGGGGGGATTACAATGAGCAGTTCTTC.

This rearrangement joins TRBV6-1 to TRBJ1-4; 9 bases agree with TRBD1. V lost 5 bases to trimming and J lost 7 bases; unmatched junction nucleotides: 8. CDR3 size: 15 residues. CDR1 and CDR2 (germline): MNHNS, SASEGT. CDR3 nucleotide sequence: TGTGCCAGCAGTCTAGTAGGACAGGGGAGTGAAAAACTGTTTTTT. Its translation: CASSLVGQGSEKLFF.

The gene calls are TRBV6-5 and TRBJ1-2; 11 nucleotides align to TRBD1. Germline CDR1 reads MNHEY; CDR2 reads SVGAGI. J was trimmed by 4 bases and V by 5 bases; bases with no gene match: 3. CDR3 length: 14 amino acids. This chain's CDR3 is CASSLGQGAYGYTF. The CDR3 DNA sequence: TGTGCCAGCAGTCTAGGACAGGGGGCCTATGGCTACACCTTC.

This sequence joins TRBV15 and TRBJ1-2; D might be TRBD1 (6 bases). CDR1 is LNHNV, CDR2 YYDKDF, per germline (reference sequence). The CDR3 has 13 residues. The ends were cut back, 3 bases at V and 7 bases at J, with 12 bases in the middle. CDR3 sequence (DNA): TGTGCCACCAGCAGCGGACAGTTATCTGGCTACACCTTC. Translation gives CATSSGQLSGYTF.

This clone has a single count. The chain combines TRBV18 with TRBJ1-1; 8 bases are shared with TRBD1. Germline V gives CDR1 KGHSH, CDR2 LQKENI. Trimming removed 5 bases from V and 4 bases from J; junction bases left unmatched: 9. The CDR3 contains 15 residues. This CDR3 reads CASSTIQGEGTEAFF. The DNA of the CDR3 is TGTGCCAGCTCAACGATACAGGGGGAGGGCACTGAAGCTTTCTTT.

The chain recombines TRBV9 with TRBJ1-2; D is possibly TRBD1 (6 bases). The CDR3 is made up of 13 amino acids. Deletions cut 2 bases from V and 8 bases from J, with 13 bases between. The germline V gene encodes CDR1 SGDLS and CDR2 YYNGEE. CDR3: CASSVGGASGYTF. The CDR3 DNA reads TGTGCCAGCAGCGTGGGGGGGGCTTCGGGCTACACCTTC.

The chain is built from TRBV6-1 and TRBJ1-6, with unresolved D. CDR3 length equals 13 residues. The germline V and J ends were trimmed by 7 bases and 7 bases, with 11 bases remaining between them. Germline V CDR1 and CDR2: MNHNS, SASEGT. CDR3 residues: CASKREPNSPLHF. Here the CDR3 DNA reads TGTGCCAGCAAACGGGAGCCAAATTCACCCCTCCACTTT.

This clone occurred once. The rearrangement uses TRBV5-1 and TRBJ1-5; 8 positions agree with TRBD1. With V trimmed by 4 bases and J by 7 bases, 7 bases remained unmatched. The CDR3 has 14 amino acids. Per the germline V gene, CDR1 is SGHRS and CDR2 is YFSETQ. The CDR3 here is CASSEGTGQQPQHF. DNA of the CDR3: TGCGCCAGCAGCGAGGGGACAGGTCAACAGCCCCAGCATTTT.